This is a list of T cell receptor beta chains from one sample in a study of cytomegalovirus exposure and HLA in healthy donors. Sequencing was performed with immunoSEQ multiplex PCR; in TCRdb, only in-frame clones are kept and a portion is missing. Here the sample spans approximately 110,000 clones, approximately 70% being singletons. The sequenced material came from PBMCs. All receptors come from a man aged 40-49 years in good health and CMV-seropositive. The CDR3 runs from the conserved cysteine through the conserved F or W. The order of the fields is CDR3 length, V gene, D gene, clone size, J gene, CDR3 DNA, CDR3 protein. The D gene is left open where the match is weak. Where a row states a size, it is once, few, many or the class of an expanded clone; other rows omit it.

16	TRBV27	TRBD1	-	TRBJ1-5	TGTGCCAGCAGTTTAACAGGGGGCTTCCTCAATCAGCCCCAGCATTTT	CASSLTGGFLNQPQHF
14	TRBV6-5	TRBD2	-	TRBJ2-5	TGTGCCAGCCAACTAGCGGGAGGGGCAGAGACCCAGTACTTC	CASQLAGGAETQYF
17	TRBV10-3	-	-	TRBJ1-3	TGTGCCATCAGTGAGTCGATCGAGGGGGTTCCTGGAAACACCATATATTTT	CAISESIEGVPGNTIYF
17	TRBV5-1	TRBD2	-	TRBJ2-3	TGCGCCAGCAGCTTGGATGCGGCCCTAGCGGGACCAGATACGCAGTATTTT	CASSLDAALAGPDTQYF
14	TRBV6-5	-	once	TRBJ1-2	TGTGCCAGCAGTTACTCACGGTTTAACTACGGCTACACCTTC	CASSYSRFNYGYTF
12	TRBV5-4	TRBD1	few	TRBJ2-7	TGTGCCAGCAGCTCCGGGACAGGGGTATTCGACTTC	CASSSGTGVFDF
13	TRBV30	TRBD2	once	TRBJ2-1	TGTGCCTGGAGTGCGGGAGGGCCAGGGGAGCAGTTCTTC	CAWSAGGPGEQFF
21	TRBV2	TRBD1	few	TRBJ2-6	TGTGCCAGCAGTGAAGCCCTACCTGGGGGACAGGGGGCGTTCGGGGCCAACGTCCTGACTTTC	CASSEALPGGQGAFGANVLTF
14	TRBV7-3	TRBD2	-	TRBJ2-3	TGTGCCAGCCAGAGCAGCGGGGGGACAGATACGCAGTATTTT	CASQSSGGTDTQYF
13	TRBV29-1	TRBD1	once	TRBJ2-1	TGCAGCGTTACAGGGGAGTCCTACAATGAGCAGTTCTTC	CSVTGESYNEQFF
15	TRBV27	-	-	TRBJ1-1	TGTGCCAGCAGTTTCCTGGGCACGCTGAACACTGAAGCTTTCTTT	CASSFLGTLNTEAFF
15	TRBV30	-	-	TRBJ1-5	TGTGCCTGGAGTGTACTTGGTGCCCGCGAGCAGCCCCAGCATTTT	CAWSVLGAREQPQHF
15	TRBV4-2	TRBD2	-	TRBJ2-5	TGTGCCAGCAGCATTGTGCGGGGGGCGCGGGAGACCCAGTACTTC	CASSIVRGARETQYF
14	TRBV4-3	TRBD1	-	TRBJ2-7	TGCGCCAGCAGCCCAAAGGGACAGGGTCTCGAGCAGTACTTC	CASSPKGQGLEQYF
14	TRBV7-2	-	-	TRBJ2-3	TGTGCCAGCAGCTTCCTCGTATTCACAGATACGCAGTATTTT	CASSFLVFTDTQYF
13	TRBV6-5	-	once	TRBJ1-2	TGTGCCAGCAGTCCGACAGTAAACTATGGCTACACCTTC	CASSPTVNYGYTF
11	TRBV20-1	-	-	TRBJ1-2	TGCAGTGCTACGGACAGTGCTGGCTACACCTTC	CSATDSAGYTF
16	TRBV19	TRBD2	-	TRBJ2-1	TGTGCCAGTAGTTCACTAGCGGCCAAGGGGTACAATGAGCAGTTCTTC	CASSSLAAKGYNEQFF
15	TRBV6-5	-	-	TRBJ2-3	TGTGCCAGCAGTTACAGAGGTGGCGATGCAGATACGCAGTATTTT	CASSYRGGDADTQYF
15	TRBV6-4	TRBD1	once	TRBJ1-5	TGTGCCAGCAGTGACGGGACAGGCCCACATCAGCCCCAGAATTTT	CASSDGTGPHQPQNF
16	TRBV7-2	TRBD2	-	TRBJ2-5	TGTGCCAGCAGCCACTCGACTAGCGGGGGACAAGAGACCCAGTACTTC	CASSHSTSGGQETQYF
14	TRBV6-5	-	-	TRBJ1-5	TGTGCCAGCAGCCAGGAGGGGTGGGGACAGCCCCAGCATTTT	CASSQEGWGQPQHF
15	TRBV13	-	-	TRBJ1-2	TGTGCCAGCAGCGTGGGGGGGAAGGCTAACTATGGCTACACCTTC	CASSVGGKANYGYTF
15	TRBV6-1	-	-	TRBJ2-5	TGTGCCAGCAGTGAAGGGCCAGACGGGCAAGAGACCCAGTACTTC	CASSEGPDGQETQYF
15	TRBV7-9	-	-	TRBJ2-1	TGTGCCAGCAGCTTAGTTCTGGCGACTTACAATGAGCAGTTCTTC	CASSLVLATYNEQFF
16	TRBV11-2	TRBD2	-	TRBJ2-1	TGTGCCAGCAGCCCCATTCCGGGACTAGTAAGCAATGAGCAGTTCTTC	CASSPIPGLVSNEQFF
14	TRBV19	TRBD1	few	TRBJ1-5	TGTGCCAGTAGTATTACAGGGGGTAGTCAGCCCCAGCATTTT	CASSITGGSQPQHF
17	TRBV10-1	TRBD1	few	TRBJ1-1	TGCGCCAGCAGTGGGACAAACAGGGGGATGAGGAACACTGAAGCTTTCTTT	CASSGTNRGMRNTEAFF
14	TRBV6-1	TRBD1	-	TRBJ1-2	TGTGCCAGCAGTGTGACAGGGGAGGGCTATGGCTACACCTTC	CASSVTGEGYGYTF
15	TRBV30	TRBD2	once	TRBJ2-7	TGTGCCTGGAGGAGAACTAGCGGGAGAATGGGAAAGCAGTACTTC	CAWRRTSGRMGKQYF
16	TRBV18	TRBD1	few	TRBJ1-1	TGTGCCAGCTCACCACCGGGACAGGCCATGAACACTGAAGCTTTCTTT	CASSPPGQAMNTEAFF
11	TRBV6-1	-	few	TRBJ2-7	TGTGCCAGCAGTGGATCGCCGGGGCAGTACTTC	CASSGSPGQYF
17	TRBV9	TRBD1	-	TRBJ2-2	TGTGCCAGCAGCGTATTTACAGGGACAGTTACTACCGGGGAGCTGTTTTTT	CASSVFTGTVTTGELFF
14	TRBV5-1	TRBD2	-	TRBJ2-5	TGCGCCAGCAGCTTACAGACTAGCGGGGAGACCCAGTACTTC	CASSLQTSGETQYF
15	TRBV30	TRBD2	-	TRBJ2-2	TGTGCCTGGACCTCCCGGGGGGTGTTGGCCGGGGAGCTGTTTTTT	CAWTSRGVLAGELFF
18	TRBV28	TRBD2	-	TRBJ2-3	TGTGCCAGCAGGGGGACTAGCGGGCCCCAACAAATCACAGATACGCAGTATTTT	CASRGTSGPQQITDTQYF
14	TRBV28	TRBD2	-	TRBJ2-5	TGTGCCAGCGGGACTAGCGGATTACAAGAGACCCAGTACTTC	CASGTSGLQETQYF
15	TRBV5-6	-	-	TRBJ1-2	TGTGCCAGCAGCTTGGTGGGACATCTTAACTATGGCTACACCTTC	CASSLVGHLNYGYTF
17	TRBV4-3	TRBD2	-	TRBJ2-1	TGCGCCAGCAGCCAAGATCGGTCTAGCGGGAGAAAGAATGAGCAGTTCTTC	CASSQDRSSGRKNEQFF
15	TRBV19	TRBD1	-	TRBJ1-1	TGTGCCAGTAGTATCACCGGGACAGCGCTCACTGAAGCTTTCTTT	CASSITGTALTEAFF
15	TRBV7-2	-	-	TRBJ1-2	TGTGCCAGCAGCTCATCGGGGGACGGCTACTATGGCTACACCTTC	CASSSSGDGYYGYTF
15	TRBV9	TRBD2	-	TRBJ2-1	TGTGCCAGCAGCGTAGAGGGCGGGAGCGCCAATGAGCAGTTCTTC	CASSVEGGSANEQFF
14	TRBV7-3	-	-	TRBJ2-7	TGTGCCAGCAGCCCGGGACTCCAGGGGGACGAGCAGTACTTC	CASSPGLQGDEQYF
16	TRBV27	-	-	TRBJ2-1	TGTGCCAGCAGTTTATCTTCGGGTAGCTCCTACAATGAGCAGTTCTTC	CASSLSSGSSYNEQFF
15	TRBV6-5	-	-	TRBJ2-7	TGTGCCAGCAGTTCAGACCCTGGGGGGTCCTACGAGCAGTACTTC	CASSSDPGGSYEQYF
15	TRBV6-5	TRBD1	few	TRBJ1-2	TGTGCCAGCAGTTTCGACAGGGGGCAAATCTATGGCTACACCTTC	CASSFDRGQIYGYTF
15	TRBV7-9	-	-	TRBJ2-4	TGTGCCAGCAGCCCTGTACGGGGAGCCAAAAACATTCAGTACTTC	CASSPVRGAKNIQYF
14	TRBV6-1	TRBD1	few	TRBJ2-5	TGTGCCAGCAGTCCGGGGACAGTCCAAGAGACCCAGTACTTC	CASSPGTVQETQYF
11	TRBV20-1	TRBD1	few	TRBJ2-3	TGCAGTGCCGGGCCAGGGGGTTCGCAGTATTTT	CSAGPGGSQYF
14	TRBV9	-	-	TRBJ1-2	TGTGCCAGCAGCGTAGGAGTGAATAACTATGGCTACACCTTC	CASSVGVNNYGYTF
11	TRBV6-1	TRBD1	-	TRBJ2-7	TGTGCCAGCAGAACAGGGGGCGAGCAGTACTTC	CASRTGGEQYF
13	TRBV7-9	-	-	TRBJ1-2	TGTGCCAGCAGCTTAGTCCGGGGAGATGGCTACACCTTC	CASSLVRGDGYTF